These 5 T cell receptor beta chains came from one sample sequenced in a study of cytomegalovirus exposure and HLA in healthy donors. Primers for the PCR totalled 60 Vbeta and 13 Jbeta. Clones were sequenced by immunoSEQ multiplex PCR, and TCRdb holds only the in-frame ones, with some missing. The data show around 150,000 clones, with roughly 70% seen just once and 2.5% to 4% held by the top ten. Material: PBMCs. Receptor source: a man aged 40-55 years in good health and CMV-seronegative.

This clone occurred once. CDR3 coding DNA: TGTGCCAGCAGCTCCACTCAGGGGACAGATACGCAGTATTTT. Protein sequence: CASSSTQGTDTQYF. This chain joins TRBV5-4 and TRBJ2-3; tentative D call: TRBD1 (6 bases). CDR3 length equals 14 residues. Germline CDR1 reads SGHNT; CDR2 reads YYREEE (reference sequence). Trimming took off 3 bases at V and 3 bases at J, with 11 bases between the two ends.

The CDR3, as DNA: TGTGCCAGTAGTGCTACCGGGACTAGCGGGTCCTACGAGCAGTACTTC. Its protein is CASSATGTSGSYEQYF. V is TRBV19 and J is TRBJ2-7, with 12 positions matching TRBD2. The V and J ends lost 5 bases and 1 base, in that order; junction bases with no gene match: 6. Germline V lookup: CDR1 LNHDA, CDR2 SQIVND (reference sequence). This CDR3 is 16 amino acids long.

This clone has only a few counts. The chain joins TRBV4-1 to TRBJ2-7; tentatively, D is TRBD1 (6 bases). The ends were cut back, 1 base at V and 0 bases at J, with 10 bases in the middle. This CDR3 has 15 residues. Germline CDR1 and CDR2: MGHRA and YSYEKL. The CDR3 here is CASSQAGASSYEQYF. The CDR3 DNA is TGCGCCAGCAGCCAAGCAGGGGCCAGCTCCTACGAGCAGTACTTC.

The rearrangement links TRBV5-1 to TRBJ1-3; 10 nucleotides agree with TRBD1. The CDR3 is 16 residues long. After removal of 4 bases from V and 9 bases from J, the junction contained 13 bases not matched to a gene. Germline CDR1 SGHRS, CDR2 YFSETQ. The CDR3 loop reads CASSPDHPGQGSTIYF. DNA of the CDR3: TGCGCCAGCAGCCCTGATCACCCGGGACAGGGGTCCACCATATATTTT.

This clone appeared a few times. The chain joins TRBV10-2 to TRBJ1-1; D ambiguous. Trimming pared 7 bases from V and 2 bases from J, leaving 5 bases between. The CDR3 runs 11 residues. The V gene's germline CDR1 is WSHSY and CDR2 SAAADI. The DNA for the CDR3 is TGCGCCAGCATGGCCAACACTGAAGCTTTCTTT. It yields the protein CASMANTEAFF.